This T cell receptor beta chain emerged from a study of blood T cells in healthy people across ages. Study results and caveats: Without sorted subsets, naive and antigen-experienced compartments could not be conclusively compared. Estimated diversity across one million T cells was deemed an underestimate.

Comments on this clonotype: Its antigen is currently unknown. The junction departs from germline at one end; a sequencing error may be responsible.

The authors ran a second PCR of about 7 to 12 cycles using a sample-barcoded 5' primer and a J-beta primer mix. TCRdb ran MiXCR on the 5' RACE reads and lists one entry per CDR3 protein. The sample shows over 600,000 distinct CDR3 sequences, 20% to 25% of them seen only once. From germline, CDR1 is MNHEY and CDR2 SVGEGT. The CDR3 extends over 14 amino acids. The draw of peripheral blood yielded about 10 milliliters from each donor. The chain recombines TRBV6-2 or TRBV6-3 with TRBJ2-7; possibly TRBD1 for D (5 bases). The source material was blood. This receptor was taken from a man between 65 and 85 years old in good health. The CDR3 DNA is TGTACCAGCAGTTACAGGATCGAATCCTACGAGCAGTACTTC. Residues: CTSSYRIESYEQYF.